This T cell receptor (beta chain) stems from a study of cytomegalovirus exposure and HLA in healthy donors. For the study at large: According to later analysis, the same platform produced the 120 validation and under 750 first-cohort repertoires. Study conclusions and caveats: TCR clusters originating in the first cohort tended to co-occur in the roughly 110 validation repertoires, according to a later analysis. The study flagged around 160 TCR beta chains as cytomegalovirus-associated. It was confirmed in vitro that a few of the CMV-associated chains were specific for CMV antigens.

In regard to this clone: What it recognizes is unknown.

This table comes from immunoSEQ multiplex PCR, and its TCRdb copy is limited to in-frame clones, with some not included. Of approximately 270,000 clones listed, around 90% are singletons. This sequence originates from a woman aged 18-35 years in good health and CMV-seronegative. The sample consisted of PBMCs.

CDR3: CASIGALAGGFNLYEQYF. The CDR3 coding sequence is TGTGCCAGCATAGGGGCACTAGCGGGGGGCTTCAATCTCTACGAGCAGTACTTC. This chain links TRBV28 with TRBJ2-7; TRBD2 aligns across 12 bases. Germline CDR1 is MDHEN and CDR2 is SYDVKM. The V gene end was trimmed by 7 bases and the J gene end by 3 bases; junction bases not matched to a gene: 16. The CDR3 has 18 amino acids. The full variable domain, completed using reference TRBV28 and TRBJ2-7, is DVKVTQSSRYLVKRTGEKVFLECVQDMDHENMFWYRQDPGLGLRLIYFSYDVKMKEKGDIPEGYSVSREKKERFSLILESASTNQTSMYLCASIGALAGGFNLYEQYFGPGTRLTVT.